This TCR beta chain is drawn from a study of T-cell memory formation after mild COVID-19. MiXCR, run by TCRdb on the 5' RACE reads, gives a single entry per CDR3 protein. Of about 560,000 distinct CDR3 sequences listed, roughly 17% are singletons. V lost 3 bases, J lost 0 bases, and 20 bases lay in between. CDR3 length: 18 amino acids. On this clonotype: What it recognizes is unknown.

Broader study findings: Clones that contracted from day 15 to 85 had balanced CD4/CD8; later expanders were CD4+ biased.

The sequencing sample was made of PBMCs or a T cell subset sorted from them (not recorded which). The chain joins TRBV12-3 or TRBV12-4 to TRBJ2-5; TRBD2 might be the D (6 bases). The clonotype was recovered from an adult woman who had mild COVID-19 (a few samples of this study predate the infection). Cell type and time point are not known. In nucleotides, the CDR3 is TGTGCCAGCAGTTTTTCCGGGGCGGGATGGGGGGACCAAGAGACCCAGTACTTC. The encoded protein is CASSFSGAGWGDQETQYF.